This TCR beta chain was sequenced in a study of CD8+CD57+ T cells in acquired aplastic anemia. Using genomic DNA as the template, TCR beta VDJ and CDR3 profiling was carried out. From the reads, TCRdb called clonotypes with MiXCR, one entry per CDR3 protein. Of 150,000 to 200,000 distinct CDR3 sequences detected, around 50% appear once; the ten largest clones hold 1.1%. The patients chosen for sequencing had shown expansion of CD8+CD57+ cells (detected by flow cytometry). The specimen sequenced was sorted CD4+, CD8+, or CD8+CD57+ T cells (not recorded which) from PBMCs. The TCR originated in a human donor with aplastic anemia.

DNA of the CDR3: TGTGCCACCAGTGATGGGGGGACAGGGGGCGCGGGCACTGAAGCTTTCTTT. Protein sequence: CATSDGGTGGAGTEAFF. The rearrangement links TRBV24-1 to TRBJ1-1, with 12 bases identical to TRBD1. Germline CDR1 is KGHDR and CDR2 is SFDVKD. The CDR3 consists of 17 residues. Germline trimming cut 3 bases from V and 4 bases from J; bases unmatched to any gene: 8.